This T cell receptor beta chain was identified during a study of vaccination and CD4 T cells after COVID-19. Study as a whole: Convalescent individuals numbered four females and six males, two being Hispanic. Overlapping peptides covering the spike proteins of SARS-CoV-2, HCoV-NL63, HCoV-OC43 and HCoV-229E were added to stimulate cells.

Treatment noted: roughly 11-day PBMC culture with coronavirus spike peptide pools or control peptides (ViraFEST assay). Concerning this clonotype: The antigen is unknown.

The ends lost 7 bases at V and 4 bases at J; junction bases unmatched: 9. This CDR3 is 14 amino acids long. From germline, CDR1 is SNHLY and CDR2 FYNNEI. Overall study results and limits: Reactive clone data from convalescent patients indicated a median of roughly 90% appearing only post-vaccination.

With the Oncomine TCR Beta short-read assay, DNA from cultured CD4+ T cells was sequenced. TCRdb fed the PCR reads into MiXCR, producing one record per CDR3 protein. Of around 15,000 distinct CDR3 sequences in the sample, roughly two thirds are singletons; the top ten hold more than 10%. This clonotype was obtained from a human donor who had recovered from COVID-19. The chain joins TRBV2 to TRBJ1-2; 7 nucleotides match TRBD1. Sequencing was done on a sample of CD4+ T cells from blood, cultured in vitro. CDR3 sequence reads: CASKYTGAGYGYTF. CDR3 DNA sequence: TGTGCCAGCAAGTACACAGGGGCGGGCTATGGCTACACCTTC. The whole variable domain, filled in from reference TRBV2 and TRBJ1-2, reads EPEVTQTPSHQVTQMGQEVILRCVPISNHLYFYWYRQILGQKVEFLVSFYNNEISEKSEIFDDQFSVERPDGSNFTLKIRSTKLEDSAMYFCASKYTGAGYGYTFGSGTRLTVV.